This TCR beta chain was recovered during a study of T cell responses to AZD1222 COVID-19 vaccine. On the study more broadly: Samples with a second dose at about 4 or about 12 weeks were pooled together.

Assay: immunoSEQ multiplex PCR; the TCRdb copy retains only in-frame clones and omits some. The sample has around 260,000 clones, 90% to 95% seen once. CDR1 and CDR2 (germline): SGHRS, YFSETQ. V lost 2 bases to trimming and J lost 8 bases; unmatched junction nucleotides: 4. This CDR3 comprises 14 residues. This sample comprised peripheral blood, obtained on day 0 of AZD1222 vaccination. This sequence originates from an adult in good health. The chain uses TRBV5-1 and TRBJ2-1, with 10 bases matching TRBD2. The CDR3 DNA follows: TGCGCCAGCAGCTTCGAGCGGGGGGGCGATGAGCAGTTCTTC. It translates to CASSFERGGDEQFF.